Listed below are T cell receptor beta chains from one sample, sequenced in a study of blood T cell repertoires in COVID-19. Generated by immunoSEQ multiplex PCR, the TCRdb table keeps only in-frame clones and is missing some. The sample lists about 400,000 clones, around 90% seen once, with around 2.9% in the top ten. The sequencing sample was made of peripheral blood. These receptor sequences come from a human donor in a cohort sampled during active COVID-19. The CDR3 runs from the conserved cysteine through the conserved F or W. The D gene is left open where the match is weak.

j_call v_call d_call cdr3_aa
TRBJ1-6 TRBV2 - CASTAAKGSSNSPLHF
TRBJ2-5 TRBV5-5 - CASSLDGVGETQYF
TRBJ2-7 TRBV6-5 - CASRGLHYEQYF
TRBJ2-7 TRBV1 - CTSSQAGQRKQYF
TRBJ1-2 TRBV18 TRBD1 CASSPDGTAYGYTF
TRBJ2-7 TRBV27 - CASSSPGGSSYEQYF
TRBJ2-3 TRBV19 TRBD2 CASSMAARLAGGMDTQYF
TRBJ1-4 TRBV2 - CASSDLPWGEGKLFF
TRBJ2-3 TRBV2 TRBD2 CASSLAASTDTQYF
TRBJ2-3 TRBV7-3 TRBD1 CASSPLRQGAGDTQYF
TRBJ2-1 TRBV4-1 TRBD2 CASRGEGNNEQFF
TRBJ2-1 TRBV9 TRBD2 CASSVGSGRALWEYNEQFF
TRBJ1-1 TRBV9 TRBD1 CASSAGQELPEAFF
TRBJ2-3 TRBV7-2 TRBD2 CASSLIGGAYPDTQYF
TRBJ1-4 TRBV5-1 TRBD1 CASSLDRWTTNEKLFF
TRBJ1-1 TRBV5-5 - CASSLEMRTEAFF
TRBJ2-7 TRBV13 TRBD2 CASSTSGYEQYF
TRBJ2-3 TRBV7-6 - CASSLKLSSTDTQYF